One sample yielded the 2 T cell receptor beta chains listed below, sequenced in a study of blood T cell repertoires in COVID-19. Only in-frame clones appear in the TCRdb table, and some are missing; sequencing was by immunoSEQ multiplex PCR. This table holds approximately 50,000 clones, approximately 89% found once. The source material was peripheral blood. The receptors come from a man aged 55 to 70 with acute or convalescent COVID-19.

The genes are TRBV27 and TRBJ1-2, with TRBD1 matching 9 bases. CDR1 is MNHEY and CDR2 is SMNVEV in the germline V gene (reference sequence). The CDR3 runs to 17 residues. Trimming removed 5 bases from V and 4 bases from J; junction bases left unmatched: 14. CDR3 amino acids: CASSPSRTGAYSYGYTF. CDR3 nucleotides: TGTGCCAGCAGTCCCTCGAGGACAGGGGCCTACTCCTATGGCTACACCTTC.

This clone was seen just once. This chain joins TRBV7-2 and TRBJ2-3, with 8 bases matching TRBD1. Trimming cost V 5 bases and J 6 bases; bases outside gene matches: 7. Germline assignment: CDR1 SGHTA and CDR2 FQGNSA. The CDR3 is 14 amino acids. CDR3 loop: CASSPQGVGDTQYF. The CDR3 region has the DNA TGTGCCAGCAGCCCACAGGGGGTCGGGGATACGCAGTATTTT.